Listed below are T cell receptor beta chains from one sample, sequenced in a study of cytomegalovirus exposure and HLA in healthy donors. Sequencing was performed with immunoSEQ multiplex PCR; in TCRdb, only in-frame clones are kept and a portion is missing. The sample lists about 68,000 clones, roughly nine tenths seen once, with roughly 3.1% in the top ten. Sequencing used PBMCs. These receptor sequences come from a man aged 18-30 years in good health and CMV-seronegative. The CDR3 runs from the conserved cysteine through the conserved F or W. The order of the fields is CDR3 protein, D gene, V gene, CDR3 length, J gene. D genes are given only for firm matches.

CDR3: CASRVYPGQGSGELFF; D: TRBD1; V: TRBV28; length: 16; J: TRBJ2-2
CDR3: CASSARTSGAYNEQFF; D: TRBD2; V: TRBV7-3; length: 16; J: TRBJ2-1
CDR3: CASSVGGLPYEQYF; D: -; V: TRBV9; length: 14; J: TRBJ2-7
CDR3: CASSQDFGGLYEQYF; D: -; V: TRBV4-3; length: 15; J: TRBJ2-7
CDR3: CAWSVGGSSYEQYF; D: TRBD2; V: TRBV30; length: 14; J: TRBJ2-7
CDR3: CASSLAYTNNEQFF; D: -; V: TRBV7-2; length: 14; J: TRBJ2-1
CDR3: CASSFSDNQPQHF; D: -; V: TRBV27; length: 13; J: TRBJ1-5
CDR3: CASSNPSRGTQYF; D: -; V: TRBV7-8; length: 13; J: TRBJ2-3
CDR3: CASSPSGFSGNTIYF; D: -; V: TRBV11-2; length: 15; J: TRBJ1-3
CDR3: CASSTPGTGTGNTIYF; D: TRBD1; V: TRBV7-3; length: 16; J: TRBJ1-3
CDR3: CASSPQNTDTQYF; D: -; V: TRBV7-7; length: 13; J: TRBJ2-3
CDR3: CAISGLADTDTQYF; D: TRBD2; V: TRBV10-3; length: 14; J: TRBJ2-3
CDR3: CASSLGQGLRSEQYF; D: -; V: TRBV7-3; length: 15; J: TRBJ2-7
CDR3: CASSFNEQYF; D: -; V: TRBV28; length: 10; J: TRBJ2-7
CDR3: CASSPTHPGEQYF; D: -; V: TRBV18; length: 13; J: TRBJ2-7
CDR3: CASSSRTGGGEQYF; D: TRBD1; V: TRBV5-4; length: 14; J: TRBJ2-7
CDR3: CASSSRTSGRAQAKNIQYF; D: TRBD2; V: TRBV11-2; length: 19; J: TRBJ2-4
CDR3: CASSPSGQMNTEAFF; D: TRBD1; V: TRBV11-3; length: 15; J: TRBJ1-1
CDR3: CAISESRGDDEQYF; D: -; V: TRBV10-3; length: 14; J: TRBJ2-7
CDR3: CASSLRGDTNQPQHF; D: -; V: TRBV7-9; length: 15; J: TRBJ1-5
CDR3: CASSRRLGEQFF; D: -; V: TRBV19; length: 12; J: TRBJ2-1
CDR3: CASSYSPSGRAEQYF; D: TRBD2; V: TRBV6-6; length: 15; J: TRBJ2-7
CDR3: CATLRGRNSDTQYF; D: -; V: TRBV27; length: 14; J: TRBJ2-3
CDR3: CASRSTGSYEQYF; D: TRBD1; V: TRBV28; length: 13; J: TRBJ2-7
CDR3: CASSFGGYEQYF; D: -; V: TRBV11-2; length: 12; J: TRBJ2-7
CDR3: CARRASGLYEQYF; D: -; V: TRBV2; length: 13; J: TRBJ2-7
CDR3: CASSMKGRGQFQPQHF; D: TRBD1; V: TRBV19; length: 16; J: TRBJ1-5
CDR3: CASSLDLQLYYGYTF; D: -; V: TRBV5-1; length: 15; J: TRBJ1-2
CDR3: CASSLPRGVDEGTEAFF; D: -; V: TRBV5-6; length: 17; J: TRBJ1-1
CDR3: CASSVDARAMNTF; D: -; V: TRBV9; length: 13; J: TRBJ1-2
CDR3: CASSYRTAGGNTIYF; D: -; V: TRBV6-6; length: 15; J: TRBJ1-3
CDR3: CASSHQGQGGEKLFF; D: TRBD1; V: TRBV4-3; length: 15; J: TRBJ1-4
CDR3: CASSFGTGTQETQYF; D: TRBD1; V: TRBV5-1; length: 15; J: TRBJ2-5
CDR3: CAWSVKRERKDTQYF; D: TRBD2; V: TRBV30; length: 15; J: TRBJ2-3
CDR3: CAWSVRQGIEAFF; D: -; V: TRBV30; length: 13; J: TRBJ1-1
CDR3: CASTLGGGRAGGYTF; D: -; V: TRBV6-1; length: 15; J: TRBJ1-2
CDR3: CASTGQGNPQETQYF; D: TRBD1; V: TRBV9; length: 15; J: TRBJ2-5
CDR3: CASMGSPYNEQFF; D: -; V: TRBV28; length: 13; J: TRBJ2-1
CDR3: CASSPPRVSGNTIYF; D: -; V: TRBV18; length: 15; J: TRBJ1-3
CDR3: CASSLGVQPQHF; D: -; V: TRBV7-9; length: 12; J: TRBJ1-5
CDR3: CASSLSGTGPDTQYF; D: TRBD1; V: TRBV27; length: 15; J: TRBJ2-3
CDR3: CASSSTTGTGNTEAFF; D: TRBD1; V: TRBV6-6; length: 16; J: TRBJ1-1
CDR3: CSLSGTGNLDEQFF; D: TRBD1; V: TRBV29-1; length: 14; J: TRBJ2-1
CDR3: CASSPSGYEQYF; D: -; V: TRBV13; length: 12; J: TRBJ2-7
CDR3: CASSPGQGNEKLFF; D: TRBD1; V: TRBV28; length: 14; J: TRBJ1-4